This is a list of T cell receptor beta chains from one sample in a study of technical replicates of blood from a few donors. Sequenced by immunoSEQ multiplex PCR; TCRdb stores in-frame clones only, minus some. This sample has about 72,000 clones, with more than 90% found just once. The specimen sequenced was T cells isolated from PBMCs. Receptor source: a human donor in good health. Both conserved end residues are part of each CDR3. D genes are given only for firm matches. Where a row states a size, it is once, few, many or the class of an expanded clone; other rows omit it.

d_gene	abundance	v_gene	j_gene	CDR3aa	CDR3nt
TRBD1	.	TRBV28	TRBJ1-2	CASSLGPRGRGYGYTF	TGTGCCAGCAGTTTAGGGCCCAGGGGGCGCGGCTATGGCTACACCTTC
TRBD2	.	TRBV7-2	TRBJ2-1	CASSLVTSGRGEQFF	TGTGCCAGCAGCTTAGTGACTAGCGGGAGGGGTGAGCAGTTCTTC
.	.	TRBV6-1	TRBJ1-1	CASSPRGNTEAFF	TGTGCCAGCAGTCCCCGGGGTAACACTGAAGCTTTCTTT
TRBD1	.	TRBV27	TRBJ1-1	CASSFLSGQTNTEAFF	TGTGCCAGCAGTTTTTTATCGGGACAGACGAACACTGAAGCTTTCTTT
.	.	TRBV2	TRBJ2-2	CASSWEDTGELFF	TGTGCCAGCAGCTGGGAGGATACCGGGGAGCTGTTTTTT
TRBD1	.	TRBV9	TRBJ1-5	CASSVTGGGQPQHF	TGTGCCAGCAGCGTGACAGGGGGCGGTCAGCCCCAGCATTTT
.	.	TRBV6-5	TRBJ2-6	CASSYRTGANVLTF	TGTGCCAGCAGTTACCGGACAGGGGCCAACGTCCTGACTTTC
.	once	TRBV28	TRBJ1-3	CASCPLNSPLGNTIYF	TGTGCCAGCTGCCCCCTGAACAGCCCCCTTGGAAACACCATATATTTT
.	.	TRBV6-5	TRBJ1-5	CASSSGDQPQHF	TGTGCCAGCAGCTCAGGGGATCAGCCCCAGCATTTT
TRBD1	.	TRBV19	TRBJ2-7	CASSMLSGTDSYEQYF	TGTGCCAGTAGTATGTTATCCGGGACAGACTCCTACGAGCAGTACTTC
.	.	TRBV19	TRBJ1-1	CASSIFRGITEAFF	TGTGCCAGTAGTATTTTTAGGGGGATCACTGAAGCTTTCTTT
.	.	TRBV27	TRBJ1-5	CASSPIAGRENQPQHF	TGTGCCAGCAGTCCCATTGCCGGACGGGAGAATCAGCCCCAGCATTTT
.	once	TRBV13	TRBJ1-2	CASSHYASHRVYGYTF	TGTGCCAGCAGCCACTACGCCTCTCACAGGGTATATGGCTACACCTTC
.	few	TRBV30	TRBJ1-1	CAWSVSEAFF	TGTGCCTGGAGTGTCAGTGAAGCTTTCTTT
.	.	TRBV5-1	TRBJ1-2	CASSLSKEASYGYTF	TGCGCCAGCAGCTTGTCAAAGGAGGCCTCCTATGGCTACACCTTC
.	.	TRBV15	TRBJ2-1	CATSRGSDSYNEQFF	TGTGCCACCAGCAGAGGGAGCGACTCCTACAATGAGCAGTTCTTC
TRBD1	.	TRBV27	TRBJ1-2	CASRATGTGFRGYTF	TGTGCCAGCCGCGCCACCGGGACAGGTTTTCGGGGCTACACCTTC
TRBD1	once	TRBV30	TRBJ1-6	CAWSFPGQLHF	TGTGCCTGGAGTTTTCCGGGACAGCTCCACTTT
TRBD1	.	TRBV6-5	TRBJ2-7	CASSSYRGRRDEQYF	TGTGCCAGCAGTTCCTACAGGGGGCGTCGAGACGAGCAGTACTTC
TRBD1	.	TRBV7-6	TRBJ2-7	CASSLARGQGENEQYF	TGTGCCAGCAGCTTAGCTAGGGGACAGGGGGAGAACGAGCAGTACTTC
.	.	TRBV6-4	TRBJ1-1	CASSVRLGNTEAFF	TGTGCCAGCAGTGTCCGGCTAGGGAACACTGAAGCTTTCTTT